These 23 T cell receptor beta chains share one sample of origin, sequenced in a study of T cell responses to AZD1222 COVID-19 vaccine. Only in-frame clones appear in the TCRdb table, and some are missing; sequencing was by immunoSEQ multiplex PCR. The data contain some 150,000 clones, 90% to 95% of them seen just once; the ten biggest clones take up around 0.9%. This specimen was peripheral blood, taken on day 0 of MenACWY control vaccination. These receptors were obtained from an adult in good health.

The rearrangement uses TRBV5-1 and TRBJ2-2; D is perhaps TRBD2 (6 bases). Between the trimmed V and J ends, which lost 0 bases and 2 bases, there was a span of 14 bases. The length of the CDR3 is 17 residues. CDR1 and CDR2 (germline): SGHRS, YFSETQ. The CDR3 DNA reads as TGCGCCAGCAGCTTGGGTATTAGCGGACTTAACACCGGGGAGCTGTTTTTT. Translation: CASSLGISGLNTGELFF.

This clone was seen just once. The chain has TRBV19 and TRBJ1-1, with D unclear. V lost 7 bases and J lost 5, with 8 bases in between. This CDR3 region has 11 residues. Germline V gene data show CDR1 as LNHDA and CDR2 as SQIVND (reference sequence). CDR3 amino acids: CASIAWTEAFF. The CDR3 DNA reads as TGTGCCAGTATAGCTTGGACTGAAGCTTTCTTT.

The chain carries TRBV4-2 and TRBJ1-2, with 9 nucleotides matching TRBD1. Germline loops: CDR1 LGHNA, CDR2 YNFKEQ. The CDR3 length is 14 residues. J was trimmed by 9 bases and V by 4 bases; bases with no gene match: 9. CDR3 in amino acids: CASSPETGGRSYTF. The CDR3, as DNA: TGTGCCAGCAGCCCCGAGACAGGGGGTAGGAGCTACACCTTC.

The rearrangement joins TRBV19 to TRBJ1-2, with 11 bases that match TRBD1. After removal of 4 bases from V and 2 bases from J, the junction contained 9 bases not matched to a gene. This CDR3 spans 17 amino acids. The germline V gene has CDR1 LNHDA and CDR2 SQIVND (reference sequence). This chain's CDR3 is CASSTQDRGPWNYGYTF. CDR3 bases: TGTGCCAGTAGTACCCAGGACAGGGGGCCTTGGAACTATGGCTACACCTTC.

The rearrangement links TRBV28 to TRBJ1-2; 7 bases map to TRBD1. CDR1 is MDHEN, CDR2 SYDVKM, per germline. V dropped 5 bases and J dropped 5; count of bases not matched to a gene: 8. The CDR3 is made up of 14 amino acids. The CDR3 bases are TGTGCCAGCAGTAATTCAGGGGGGGGATATGGCTACACCTTC. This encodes CASSNSGGGYGYTF.

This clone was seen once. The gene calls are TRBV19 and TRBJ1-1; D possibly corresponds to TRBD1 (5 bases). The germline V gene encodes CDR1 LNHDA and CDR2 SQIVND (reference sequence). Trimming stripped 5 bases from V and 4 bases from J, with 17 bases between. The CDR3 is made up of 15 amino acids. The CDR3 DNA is TGTGCCAGTAGTCCTCGACCCCTGAGGGGCACTGAAGCTTTCTTT. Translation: CASSPRPLRGTEAFF.

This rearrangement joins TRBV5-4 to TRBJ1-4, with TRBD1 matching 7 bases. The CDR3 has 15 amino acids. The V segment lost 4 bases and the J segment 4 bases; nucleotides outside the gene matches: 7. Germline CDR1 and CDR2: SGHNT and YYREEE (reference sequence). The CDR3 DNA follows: TGTGCCAGCAGCCTGCGACAGGGTATTAATGAAAAACTGTTTTTT. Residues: CASSLRQGINEKLFF.

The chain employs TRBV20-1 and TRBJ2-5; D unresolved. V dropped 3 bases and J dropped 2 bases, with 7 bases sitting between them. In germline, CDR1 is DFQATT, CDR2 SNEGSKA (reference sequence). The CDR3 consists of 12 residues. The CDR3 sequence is CSASRAQETQYF. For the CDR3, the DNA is TGCAGTGCTAGTAGGGCACAAGAGACCCAGTACTTC.

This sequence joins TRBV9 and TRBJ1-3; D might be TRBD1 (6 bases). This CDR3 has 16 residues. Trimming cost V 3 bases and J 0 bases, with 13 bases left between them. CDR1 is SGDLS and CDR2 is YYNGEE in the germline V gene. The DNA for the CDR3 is TGTGCCAGCAGCGCGTCGGGACACCGCTCTGGAAACACCATATATTTT. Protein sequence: CASSASGHRSGNTIYF.

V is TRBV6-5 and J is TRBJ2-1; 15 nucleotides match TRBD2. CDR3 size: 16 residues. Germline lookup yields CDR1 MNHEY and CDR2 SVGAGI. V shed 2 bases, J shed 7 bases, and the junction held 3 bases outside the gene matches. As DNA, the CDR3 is TGTGCCAGCAGTTACCGCGGACTAGCGGGAGGGAATGAGCAGTTCTTC. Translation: CASSYRGLAGGNEQFF.

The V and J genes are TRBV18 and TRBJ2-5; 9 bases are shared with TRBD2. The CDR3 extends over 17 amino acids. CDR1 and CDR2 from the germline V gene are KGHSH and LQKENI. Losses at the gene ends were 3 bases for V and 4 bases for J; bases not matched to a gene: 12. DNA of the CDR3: TGTGCCAGCTCACCGCCGGGACTAGCAGGGTTTGGAGAGACCCAGTACTTC. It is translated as CASSPPGLAGFGETQYF. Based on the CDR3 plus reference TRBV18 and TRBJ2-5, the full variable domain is NAGVMQNPRHLVRRRGQEARLRCSPMKGHSHVYWYRQLPEEGLKFMVYLQKENIIDESGMPKERFSAEFPKEGPSILRIQQVVRGDSAAYFCASSPPGLAGFGETQYFGPGTRLLVL.

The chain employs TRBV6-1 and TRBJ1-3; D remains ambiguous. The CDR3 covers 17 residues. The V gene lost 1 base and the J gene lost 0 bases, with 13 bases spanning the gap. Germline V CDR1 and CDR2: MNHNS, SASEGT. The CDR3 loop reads CASSEGVGWSSGNTIYF. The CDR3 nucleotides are TGTGCCAGCAGTGAAGGGGTGGGGTGGAGCTCTGGAAACACCATATATTTT.

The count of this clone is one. DNA for the CDR3: TGTGCCAGCAGTGTCAAAAGTGGAAACACCATATATTTT. This encodes CASSVKSGNTIYF. V and J are TRBV2 and TRBJ1-3; D gene uncertain. Looked up from germline, CDR1 is SNHLY and CDR2 is FYNNEI. The V and J ends lost 4 bases and 3 bases respectively, with 7 bases between them. The length of the CDR3 is 13 residues.

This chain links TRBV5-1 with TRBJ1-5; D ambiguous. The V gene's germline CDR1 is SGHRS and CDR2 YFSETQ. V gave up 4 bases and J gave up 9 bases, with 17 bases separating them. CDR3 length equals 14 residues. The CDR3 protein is CASSPDSRLGPQHF. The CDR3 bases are TGCGCCAGCAGCCCAGACTCACGCCTGGGGCCCCAGCATTTT.

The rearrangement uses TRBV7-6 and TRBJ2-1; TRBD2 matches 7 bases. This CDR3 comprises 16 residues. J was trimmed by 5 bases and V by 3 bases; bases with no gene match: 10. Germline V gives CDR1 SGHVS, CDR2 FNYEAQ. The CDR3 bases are TGTGCCAGCAGCTTGGGAGCGGGAAGCTTCCACAATGAGCAGTTCTTC. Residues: CASSLGAGSFHNEQFF.

Written as DNA, the CDR3 is TGTGCCACCACAGGGGGCAATTCACCCCTCCACTTT. Protein: CATTGGNSPLHF. The V and J genes are TRBV19 and TRBJ1-6; 9 nucleotides match TRBD1. The V gene's germline CDR1 is LNHDA and CDR2 SQIVND (reference sequence). J lost 7 bases, V lost 10 bases, and 2 bases had no gene match. CDR3 length: 12 residues.

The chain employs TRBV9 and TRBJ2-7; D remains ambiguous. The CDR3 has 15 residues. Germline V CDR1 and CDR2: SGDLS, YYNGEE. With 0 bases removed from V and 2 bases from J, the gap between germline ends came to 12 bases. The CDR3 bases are TGTGCCAGCAGCGTAGCTAATGCTGAAACCTACGAGCAGTACTTC. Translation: CASSVANAETYEQYF.

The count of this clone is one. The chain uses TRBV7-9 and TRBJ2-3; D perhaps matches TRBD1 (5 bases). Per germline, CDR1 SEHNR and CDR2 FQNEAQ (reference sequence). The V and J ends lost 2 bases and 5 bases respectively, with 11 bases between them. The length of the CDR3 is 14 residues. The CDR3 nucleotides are TGTGCCAGCAGCTTACAGGGTTCCCAAGATACGCAGTATTTT. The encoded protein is CASSLQGSQDTQYF.

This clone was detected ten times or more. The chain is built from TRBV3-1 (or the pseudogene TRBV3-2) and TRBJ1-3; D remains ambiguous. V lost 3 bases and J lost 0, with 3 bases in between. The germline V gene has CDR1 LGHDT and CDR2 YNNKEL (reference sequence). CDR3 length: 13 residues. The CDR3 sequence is CASSQSSGNTIYF. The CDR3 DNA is TGTGCCAGCAGCCAGAGCTCTGGAAACACCATATATTTT.

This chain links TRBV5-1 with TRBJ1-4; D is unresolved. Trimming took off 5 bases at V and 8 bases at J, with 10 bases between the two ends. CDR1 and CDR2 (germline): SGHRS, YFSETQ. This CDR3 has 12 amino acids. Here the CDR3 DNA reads TGCGCCAGCAGGGACCCGGGCGAAAAACTGTTTTTT. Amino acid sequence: CASRDPGEKLFF. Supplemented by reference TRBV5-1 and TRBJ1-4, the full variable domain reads KAGVTQTPRYLIKTRGQQVTLSCSPISGHRSVSWYQQTPGQGLQFLFEYFSETQRNKGNFPGRFSGRQFSNSRSEMNVSTLELGDSALYLCASRDPGEKLFFGSGTQLSVL.

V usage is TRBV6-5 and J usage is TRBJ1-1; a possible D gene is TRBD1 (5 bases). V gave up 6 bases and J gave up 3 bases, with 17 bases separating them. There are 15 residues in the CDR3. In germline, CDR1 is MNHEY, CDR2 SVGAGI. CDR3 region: CASRRTGPGDTEAFF. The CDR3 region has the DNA TGTGCCAGCAGACGAACAGGCCCGGGGGACACTGAAGCTTTCTTT.

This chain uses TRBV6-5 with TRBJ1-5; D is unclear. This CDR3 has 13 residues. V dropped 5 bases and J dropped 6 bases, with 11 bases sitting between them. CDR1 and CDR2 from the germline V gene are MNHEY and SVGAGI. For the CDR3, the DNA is TGTGCCAGCAGTAAGGGATCGGGTCAGCCCCAGCATTTT. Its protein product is CASSKGSGQPQHF.

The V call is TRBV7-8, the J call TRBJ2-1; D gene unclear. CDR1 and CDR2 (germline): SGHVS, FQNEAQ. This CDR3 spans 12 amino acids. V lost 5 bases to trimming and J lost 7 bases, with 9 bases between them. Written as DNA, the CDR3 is TGTGCCAGCAGCCTGTTCGGGAATGAGCAGTTCTTC. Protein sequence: CASSLFGNEQFF.